This T cell receptor beta chain stems from a study of cytomegalovirus exposure and HLA in healthy donors (dated by TCRdb to 2015 to 2018). Concerning the study at large: The roughly 670 repertoires of the first cohort and the approximately 110 validation repertoires were produced on the same platform, according to a later analysis. The aim of the study was to test whether cataloging public T cell receptors could identify signatures of past pathogen exposure. The study combined high-throughput TCR immunosequencing, statistical association of individual TCRs with disease status, and machine learning to predict cytomegalovirus infection status. Besides the first cohort of more than 650 subjects, a separate validation cohort made up of some 110 different subjects was used.

General study outcomes and caveats: The validation cohort had no HLA typing available for a later analysis, so co-occurrence within that cohort was assessed over all 130 or so repertoires. It was suggested by the authors that the approach could potentially be generalized to other disease states and immunological phenotypes. In vitro tests confirmed that a few of the cytomegalovirus-associated TCR beta chains recognize cytomegalovirus antigens. A later analysis found that TCRs clustered in the first cohort also tended to co-occur in the 100 to 150 validation repertoires, with roughly 95% of cluster scores above 0. The study listed 150 to 200 TCR beta chains as associated with cytomegalovirus. Cytomegalovirus status was reported to be diagnosed by the classifier with high specificity and sensitivity in both the original and validation cohorts. While some public TCRs were present in many individuals, most TCR sequences turned up only very rarely across donors.

The library was generated by the immunoSEQ multiplex PCR assay. Processing in the source paper ran as follows. A statistical classification framework was developed to diagnose cytomegalovirus status using the catalog of TCR beta chain sequences. Here the immuneACCESS table is served through TCRdb, limited to in-frame sequences with V and J called. Missing clones are a known gap in these copies; in checked studies unresolved V genes cover under half, and the rest lacks a known reason. The DNA was the basis for D and trimming; V, J and clone size are from that table. The sample table holds roughly 240,000 clones, of which roughly 89% were seen once. The ten largest make up about 3% of the sample. Regarding this clone: Its antigen has not been determined. Per-base qualities were not stored, and no clone one base away is much larger.

The donors belonged to the validation cohort of around 120 subjects, which was separate from the approximately 700-subject first cohort. V lost 4 bases and J lost 9 bases; the stretch between them is 10 bases long. From the cysteine through the phenylalanine, the CDR3 covers 12 amino acids. Here the CDR3 DNA is all that survives: 36 bases in frame from base 1. According to the germline V gene, CDR1 reads KGHSH and CDR2 reads LQKENI. The sequence was obtained from a man in his late teens or twenties in good health and CMV-seronegative. The chain is made from TRBV18 and TRBJ2-1, with TRBD1 tentatively as D gene (7 bases match). Specimen: PBMCs. The bases are TGTGCCAGCTCACACAGGGGAGGTGAGCAGTTCTTC. This translates into CASSHRGGEQFF.